The clone carrying this T cell receptor (beta chain) was observed a few times. Its specificity is not known. There are 16 residues in the CDR3. The ends lost 1 base at V and 5 bases at J; junction bases unmatched: 6. The germline V gene has CDR1 SGHDN and CDR2 FVKESK. The time point denotes: sample taken at primary tumor resection. There were 72 donors, all of them untreated patients with early-stage non-small cell lung cancer. The sequenced material consisted of unsorted whole RNA from tumor, nontumor lung or frozen PBMC. TCRdb used MiXCR to reprocess the 5' RACE reads, holding one entry per CDR3 protein. The table includes about 29,000 distinct CDR3 sequences, just over 7% detected once. The sample is drawn from a study of spatial heterogeneity in lung cancer. Whole-study findings and limits: In tumors, expanded intratumoral alpha and beta TCR counts tracked mutation counts.

J is TRBJ1-1 and V is TRBV14, with TRBD1 matching over 11 bases. This TCR was sampled from a male donor with early-stage non-small cell lung cancer. The sequenced sample was lung tumor tissue, obtained at surgery. The CDR3 DNA reads as TGTGCCAGCAGCCAAGTCCGGACAGGGGGCAGGACTGAAGCTTTCTTT. Its protein product is CASSQVRTGGRTEAFF.